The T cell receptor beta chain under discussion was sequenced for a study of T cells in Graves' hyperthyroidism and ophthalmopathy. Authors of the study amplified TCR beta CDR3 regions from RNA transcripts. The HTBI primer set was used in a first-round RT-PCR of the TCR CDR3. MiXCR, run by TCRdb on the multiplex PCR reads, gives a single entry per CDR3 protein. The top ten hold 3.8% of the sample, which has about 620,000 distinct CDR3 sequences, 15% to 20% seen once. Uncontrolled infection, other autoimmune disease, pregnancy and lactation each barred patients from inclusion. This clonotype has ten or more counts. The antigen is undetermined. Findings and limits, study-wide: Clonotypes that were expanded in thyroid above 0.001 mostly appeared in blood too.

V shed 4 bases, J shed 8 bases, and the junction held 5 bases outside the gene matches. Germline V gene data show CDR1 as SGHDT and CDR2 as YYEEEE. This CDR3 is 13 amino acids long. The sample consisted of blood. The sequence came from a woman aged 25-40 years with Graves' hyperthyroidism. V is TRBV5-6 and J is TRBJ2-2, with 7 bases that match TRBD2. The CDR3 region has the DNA TGTGCCAGCAGCCCCGGACTAGGAGGGGAGCTGTTTTTT. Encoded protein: CASSPGLGGELFF. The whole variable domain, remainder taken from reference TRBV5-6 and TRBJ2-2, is DAGVTQSPTHLIKTRGQQVTLRCSPKSGHDTVSWYQQALGQGPQFIFQYYEEEERQRGNFPDRFSGHQFPNYSSELNVNALLLGDSALYLCASSPGLGGELFFGEGSRLTVL.